A single sample is the source of the 12 T cell receptor beta chains below, sequenced in a study of blood T cell repertoires in COVID-19. Assay: immunoSEQ multiplex PCR; the TCRdb copy retains only in-frame clones and omits some. The data show hundreds of thousands of clones, roughly 87% seen once. The sequencing sample was made of peripheral blood. The receptors derive from a young woman with acute or convalescent COVID-19.

In its sample, this clone was seen a few times. V usage is TRBV6-5 and J usage is TRBJ2-1; 7 bases map to TRBD2. The germline V gene encodes CDR1 MNHEY and CDR2 SVGAGI. Trimming at V came to 2 bases and at J to 5 bases, leaving 6 bases not matched to a gene. The CDR3 totals 15 residues. The CDR3 sequence: CASSYISAGDNEQFF. For the CDR3, the DNA is TGTGCCAGCAGTTACATATCGGCGGGAGACAATGAGCAGTTCTTC.

This clone was counted only a few times. The V gene is TRBV7-9, the J gene TRBJ1-2, with 7 bases that match TRBD1. Germline trimming cut 3 bases from V and 4 bases from J; bases unmatched to any gene: 8. Germline CDR1 reads SEHNR; CDR2 reads FQNEAQ (reference sequence). This CDR3 is 15 amino acids long. The CDR3: CASSLGQRSGYGYTF. As DNA, the CDR3 is TGTGCCAGCAGCTTGGGACAGAGATCCGGCTATGGCTACACCTTC.

The count of this clone is one. The chain combines TRBV30 with TRBJ2-5; D is possibly TRBD2 (5 bases). The CDR3 is 11 amino acids. From germline, CDR1 is GTSNPN and CDR2 SVGIG (reference sequence). V was cut by 1 base and J by 5 bases, with 5 bases left in between. In nucleotides, the CDR3 is TGTGCCTGGAGTGAGCGGGAGACCCAGTACTTC. This codes for CAWSERETQYF.

The CDR3, as DNA: TGTGCCAGCAGCCGAGCGGGAGATACGCAGTATTTT. Its translation: CASSRAGDTQYF. The rearrangement links TRBV6-5 to TRBJ2-3; maybe TRBD2 (6 bases). CDR1 and CDR2 (germline): MNHEY, SVGAGI. This CDR3 contains 12 residues. The V end was cut by 6 bases, the J end by 5 bases, with 9 bases between.

The chain is built from TRBV18 and TRBJ1-1; D call uncertain. This CDR3 region has 16 residues. V was shortened by 4 bases and J by 5 bases, with 20 bases between the two germline ends. CDR1 is KGHSH and CDR2 is LQKENI in the germline V gene. CDR3: CASSRRGGPVWTEAFF. The CDR3 DNA sequence: TGTGCCAGCTCACGCCGGGGAGGCCCTGTGTGGACTGAAGCTTTCTTT.

The V call is TRBV19, the J call TRBJ1-2; D is unresolved. The CDR3 loop spans 13 amino acids. V was trimmed by 5 bases and J by 7 bases, leaving 14 bases between them. Per the germline V gene, CDR1 is LNHDA and CDR2 is SQIVND (reference sequence). The CDR3 loop is CASSLGEGIGYTF. The CDR3 DNA follows: TGTGCCAGTAGTCTTGGAGAGGGTATTGGCTACACCTTC.

The rearrangement uses TRBV4-1 and TRBJ2-2, with D perhaps matching TRBD2 (5 bases). V was pared by 0 bases and J by 1 base, with 9 bases between. Germline lookup yields CDR1 MGHRA and CDR2 YSYEKL. This CDR3 region has 16 residues. The CDR3 DNA follows: TGCGCCAGCAGCCAAGATTTCGCGGGGAACACCGGGGAGCTGTTTTTT. It translates to CASSQDFAGNTGELFF.

This chain joins TRBV29-1 and TRBJ1-1; 8 bases map to TRBD1. Germline V CDR1 and CDR2: SQVTM, ANQGSEA. The CDR3 totals 13 residues. V shed 6 bases, J shed 2 bases, and the junction held 5 bases outside the gene matches. This CDR3 reads CSVKTGANTEAFF. CDR3 nucleotide sequence: TGCAGCGTAAAGACAGGGGCAAACACTGAAGCTTTCTTT.

This clone was seen only a few times. The rearrangement links TRBV2 to TRBJ2-1, with a weak D call TRBD1 (5 bases). With 8 bases removed from V and 9 bases from J, the gap between germline ends came to 17 bases. Germline V gene data show CDR1 as SNHLY and CDR2 as FYNNEI. There are 13 residues in the CDR3. For the CDR3, the DNA is TGTGCCAGCGGGCAGGCAGGGTTTGGTGAGCAGTTCTTC. Its protein is CASGQAGFGEQFF.

The rearrangement links TRBV11-2 to TRBJ2-5; 7 bases align to TRBD2. V shed 11 bases and J 2 bases; nucleotides not matched to a gene: 14. The CDR3 is 15 amino acids. Per germline, CDR1 SGHAT and CDR2 FQNNGV. CDR3 protein: CADSRGLADQETQYF. The DNA of the CDR3 is TGTGCCGATTCGCGAGGCCTAGCGGATCAAGAGACCCAGTACTTC.

The chain combines TRBV19 with TRBJ2-2, with 7 bases lining up with TRBD1. V shed 7 bases, J shed 3 bases, and the junction held 14 bases outside the gene matches. The V gene's germline CDR1 is LNHDA and CDR2 SQIVND (reference sequence). The CDR3 loop spans 17 amino acids. The CDR3 region is CASMVLFRGLDTGELFF. The CDR3 DNA reads as TGTGCCAGTATGGTTTTATTTAGGGGGCTGGACACCGGGGAGCTGTTTTTT.

This rearrangement joins TRBV3-1 (or the pseudogene TRBV3-2) to TRBJ2-1; D is uncertain. CDR1 LGHDT and CDR2 YNNKEL come from the germline V gene (reference sequence). The CDR3 sequence is 17 residues long. V lost 0 bases and J 2 bases, leaving 14 bases between the germline ends. CDR3 region: CASSQDLLADAYNEQFF. The CDR3, as DNA: TGTGCCAGCAGCCAAGATCTGCTGGCGGATGCCTACAATGAGCAGTTCTTC.